This TCR beta chain is drawn from a study of OX40 agonist ivuxolimab in advanced cancers. Study-wide background: An agonistic anti-OX40 (CD134) antibody, ivuxolimab, was used to treat the patients.

Clones were read by immunoSEQ multiplex PCR, and TCRdb kept only the in-frame ones, dropping some. The sample has roughly 75,000 clones, about four fifths seen once; the top ten hold about 0.8%. CDR3 size: 13 residues. Germline V lookup: CDR1 SGDLS, CDR2 YYNGEE. V lost 0 bases and J lost 8, with 11 bases in between. The study's findings and limits: With doses of 0.1-3.0 mg/kg, partial responders showed among the lowest clonal expansion.

Any history of autoimmune disease or systemic immunosuppression disqualified patients. In regard to this clone: The antigen is unknown.

The genes are TRBV9 and TRBJ1-2; D is unclear. The sequences come from CD4+ or CD8+ T cells sorted from blood, collected in a trial of the OX40 agonist ivuxolimab. This TCR was sampled from an adult with an advanced solid tumor such as melanoma, head and neck, liver or kidney cancer. As DNA, the CDR3 is TGTGCCAGCAGCGTAGCCACGGATCGGGGCTACACCTTC. Translating it yields CASSVATDRGYTF.